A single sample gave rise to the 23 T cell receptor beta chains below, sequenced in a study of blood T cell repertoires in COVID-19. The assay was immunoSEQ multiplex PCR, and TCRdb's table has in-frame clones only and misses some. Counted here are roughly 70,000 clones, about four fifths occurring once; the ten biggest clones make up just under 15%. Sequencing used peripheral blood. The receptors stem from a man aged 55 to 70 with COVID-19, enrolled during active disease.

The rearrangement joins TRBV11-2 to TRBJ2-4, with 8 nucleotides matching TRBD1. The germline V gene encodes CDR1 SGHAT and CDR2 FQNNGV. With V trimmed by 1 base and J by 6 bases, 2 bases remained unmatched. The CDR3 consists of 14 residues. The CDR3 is CASSLGQGINIQYF. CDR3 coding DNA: TGTGCCAGCAGCTTAGGACAGGGGATAAACATTCAGTACTTC.

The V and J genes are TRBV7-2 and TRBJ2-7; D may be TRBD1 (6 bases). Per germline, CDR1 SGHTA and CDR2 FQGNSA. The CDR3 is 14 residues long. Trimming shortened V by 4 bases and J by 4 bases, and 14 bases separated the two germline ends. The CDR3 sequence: CASSSRWDIYEQYF. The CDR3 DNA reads TGTGCCAGCAGCTCCCGGTGGGACATTTACGAGCAGTACTTC.

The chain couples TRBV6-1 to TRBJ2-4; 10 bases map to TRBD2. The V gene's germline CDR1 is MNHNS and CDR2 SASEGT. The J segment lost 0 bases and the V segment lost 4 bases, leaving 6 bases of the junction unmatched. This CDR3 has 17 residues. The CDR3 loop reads CASSAFSGGLAKNIQYF. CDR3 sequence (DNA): TGTGCCAGCAGTGCATTTAGCGGGGGGCTAGCCAAAAACATTCAGTACTTC.

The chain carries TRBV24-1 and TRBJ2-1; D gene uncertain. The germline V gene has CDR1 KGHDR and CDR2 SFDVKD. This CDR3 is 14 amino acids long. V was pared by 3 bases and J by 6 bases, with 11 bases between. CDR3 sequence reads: CATSDLGSSNEQFF. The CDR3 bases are TGTGCCACCAGTGATCTGGGTTCTAGCAATGAGCAGTTCTTC.

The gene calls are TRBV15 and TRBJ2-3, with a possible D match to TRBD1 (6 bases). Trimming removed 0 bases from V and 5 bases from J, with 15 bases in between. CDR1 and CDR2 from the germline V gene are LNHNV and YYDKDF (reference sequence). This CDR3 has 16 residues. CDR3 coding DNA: TGTGCCACCAGCAGAGATATAGTGGGGGCTGGAGATACGCAGTATTTT. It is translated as CATSRDIVGAGDTQYF. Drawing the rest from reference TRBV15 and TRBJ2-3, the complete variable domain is DAMVIQNPRYQVTQFGKPVTLSCSQTLNHNVMYWYQQKSSQAPKLLFHYYDKDFNNEADTPDNFQSRRPNTSFCFLDIRSPGLGDTAMYLCATSRDIVGAGDTQYFGPGTRLTVL.

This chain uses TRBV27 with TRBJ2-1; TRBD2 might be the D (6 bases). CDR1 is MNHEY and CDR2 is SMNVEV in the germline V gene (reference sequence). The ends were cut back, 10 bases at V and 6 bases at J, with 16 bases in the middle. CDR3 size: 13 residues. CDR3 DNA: TGTGCCATCTCCATGCCGGGGGTCAATGAGCAGTTCTTC. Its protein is CAISMPGVNEQFF.

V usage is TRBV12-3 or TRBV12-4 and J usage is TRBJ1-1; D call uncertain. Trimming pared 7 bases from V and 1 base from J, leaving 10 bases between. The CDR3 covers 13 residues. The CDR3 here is CASNLDGNTEAFF. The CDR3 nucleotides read TGTGCCAGCAACCTAGACGGGAACACTGAAGCTTTCTTT.

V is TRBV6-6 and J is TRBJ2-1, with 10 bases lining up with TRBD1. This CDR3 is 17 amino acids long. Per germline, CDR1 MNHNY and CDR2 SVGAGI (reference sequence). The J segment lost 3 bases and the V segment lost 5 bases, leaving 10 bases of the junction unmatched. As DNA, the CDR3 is TGTGCCAGCAGTCGGGGGGTCTGGGACAGGGGCTACAATGAGCAGTTCTTC. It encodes CASSRGVWDRGYNEQFF.

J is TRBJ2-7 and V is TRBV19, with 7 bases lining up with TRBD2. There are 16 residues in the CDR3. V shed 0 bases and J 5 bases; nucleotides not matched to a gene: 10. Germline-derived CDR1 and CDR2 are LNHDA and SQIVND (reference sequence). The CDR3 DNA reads TGTGCCAGTAGTATAGATCATAGGGGAGGGCTCCACGAGCAGTACTTC. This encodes CASSIDHRGGLHEQYF.

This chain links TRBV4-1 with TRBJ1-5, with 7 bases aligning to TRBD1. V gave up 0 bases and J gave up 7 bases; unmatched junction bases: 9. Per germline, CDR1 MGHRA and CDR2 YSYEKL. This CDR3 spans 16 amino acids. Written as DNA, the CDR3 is TGCGCCAGCAGCCAAGATCGGAGGGCAGGGGGACAGCCCCAGCATTTT. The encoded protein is CASSQDRRAGGQPQHF.

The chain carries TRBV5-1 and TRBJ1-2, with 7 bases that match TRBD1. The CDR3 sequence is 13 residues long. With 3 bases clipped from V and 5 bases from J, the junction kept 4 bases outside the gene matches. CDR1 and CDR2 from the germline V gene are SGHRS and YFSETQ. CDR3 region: CASSSTGKYGYTF. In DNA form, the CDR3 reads TGCGCCAGCAGCTCGACAGGGAAATATGGCTACACCTTC.

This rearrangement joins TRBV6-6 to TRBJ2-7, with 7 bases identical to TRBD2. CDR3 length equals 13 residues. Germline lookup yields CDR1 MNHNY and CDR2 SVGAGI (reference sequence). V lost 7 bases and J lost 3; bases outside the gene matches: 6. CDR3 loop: CASKRDGGYEQYF. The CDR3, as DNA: TGTGCCAGCAAGCGGGATGGGGGCTACGAGCAGTACTTC.

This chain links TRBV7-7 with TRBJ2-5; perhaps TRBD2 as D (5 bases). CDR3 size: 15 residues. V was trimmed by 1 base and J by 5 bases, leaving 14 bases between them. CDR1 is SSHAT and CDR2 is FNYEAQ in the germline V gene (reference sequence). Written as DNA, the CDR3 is TGTGCCAGCAGCTTAGAAAGACCCCCGGGGGAGACCCAGTACTTC. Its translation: CASSLERPPGETQYF. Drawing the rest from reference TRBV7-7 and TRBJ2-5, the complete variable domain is GAGVSQSPRYKVTKRGQDVTLRCDPISSHATLYWYQQALGQGPEFLTYFNYEAQPDKSGLPSDRFSAERPEGSISTLTIQRTEQRDSAMYRCASSLERPPGETQYFGPGTRLLVL.

Here the CDR3 DNA reads TGTGCCAGCAGCCCTCGACTTCTGGGGGCCAACGTCCTGACTTTC. Protein: CASSPRLLGANVLTF. J is TRBJ2-6 and V is TRBV4-2; D unclear. This CDR3 has 15 amino acids. V lost 4 bases to trimming and J lost 4 bases, with 11 bases between them. Germline V lookup: CDR1 LGHNA, CDR2 YNFKEQ.

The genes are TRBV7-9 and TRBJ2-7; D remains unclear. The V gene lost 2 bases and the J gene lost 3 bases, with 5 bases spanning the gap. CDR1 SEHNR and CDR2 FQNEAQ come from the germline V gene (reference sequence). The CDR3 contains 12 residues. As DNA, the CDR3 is TGTGCCAGCAGCTTATGGAGCTACGAGCAGTACTTC. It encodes CASSLWSYEQYF.

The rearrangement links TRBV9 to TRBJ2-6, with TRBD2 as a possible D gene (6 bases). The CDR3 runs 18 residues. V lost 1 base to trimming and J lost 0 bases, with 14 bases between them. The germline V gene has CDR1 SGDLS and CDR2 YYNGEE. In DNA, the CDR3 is TGTGCCAGCAGCGTACCGACCACCGGGGGCTCTGGGGCCAACGTCCTGACTTTC. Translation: CASSVPTTGGSGANVLTF.

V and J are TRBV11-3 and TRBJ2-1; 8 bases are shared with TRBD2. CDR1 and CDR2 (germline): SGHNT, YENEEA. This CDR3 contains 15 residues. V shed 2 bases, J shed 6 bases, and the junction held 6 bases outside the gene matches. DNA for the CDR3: TGTGCCAGCAGCTTAATGCGGGAGGAGAGCAATGAGCAGTTCTTC. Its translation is CASSLMREESNEQFF.

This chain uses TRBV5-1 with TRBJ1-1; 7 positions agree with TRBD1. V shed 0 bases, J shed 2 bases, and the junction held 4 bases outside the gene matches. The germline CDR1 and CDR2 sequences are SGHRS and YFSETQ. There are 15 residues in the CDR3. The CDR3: CASSLGGTANTEAFF. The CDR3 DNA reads TGCGCCAGCAGCTTGGGAGGGACAGCTAACACTGAAGCTTTCTTT.

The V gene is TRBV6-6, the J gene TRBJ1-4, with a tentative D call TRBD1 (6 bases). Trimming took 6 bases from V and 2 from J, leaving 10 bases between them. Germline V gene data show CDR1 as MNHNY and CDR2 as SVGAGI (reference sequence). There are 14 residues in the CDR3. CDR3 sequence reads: CASSRGRTNEKLFF. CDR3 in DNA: TGTGCCAGCAGCAGGGGACGGACTAATGAAAAACTGTTTTTT.

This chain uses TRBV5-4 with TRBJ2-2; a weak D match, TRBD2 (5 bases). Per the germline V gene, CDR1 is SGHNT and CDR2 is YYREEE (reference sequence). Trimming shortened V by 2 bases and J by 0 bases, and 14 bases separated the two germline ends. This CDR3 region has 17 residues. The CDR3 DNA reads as TGTGCCAGCAGCTTAGACGGGGTGCACCCGAACACCGGGGAGCTGTTTTTT. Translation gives CASSLDGVHPNTGELFF.

The chain's CDR3 is CASSQERGSGGNTIYF. The CDR3 bases are TGCGCCAGCAGCCAAGAGAGAGGGAGTGGGGGAAACACCATATATTTT. The chain links TRBV4-1 to TRBJ1-3; D call uncertain. CDR3 length: 16 amino acids. V lost 0 bases and J 4 bases, leaving 13 bases between the germline ends. Germline V gene data show CDR1 as MGHRA and CDR2 as YSYEKL.

CDR3 loop: CASSFSPSGRANEQFF. CDR3 sequence (DNA): TGCGCCAGCAGCTTCTCCCCTAGCGGGAGGGCCAATGAGCAGTTCTTC. V is TRBV5-1 and J is TRBJ2-1; TRBD2 matches 12 bases. Unmatched junction bases numbered 6, after V lost 2 bases and J lost 6 bases. Germline CDR1 is SGHRS and CDR2 is YFSETQ. This CDR3 is 16 amino acids long.

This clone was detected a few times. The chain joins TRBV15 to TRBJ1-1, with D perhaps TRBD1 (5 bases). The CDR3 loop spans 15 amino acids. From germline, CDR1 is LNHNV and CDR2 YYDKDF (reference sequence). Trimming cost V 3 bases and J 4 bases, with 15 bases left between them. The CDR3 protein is CATSSPKAGGTEAFF. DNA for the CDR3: TGTGCCACCAGCAGTCCAAAGGCGGGGGGCACTGAAGCTTTCTTT.